The text below deals with one T cell receptor (beta chain). No antigen is known for it. This record belongs to a study of PD-1 blockade in classical Hodgkin lymphoma. Study findings and constraints: Before treatment, complete responders showed about the same diversity as newly diagnosed patients. Newly diagnosed patients reportedly had lower baseline TCR diversity than healthy donors.

Sequenced by immunoSEQ multiplex PCR; TCRdb stores in-frame clones only, minus some. The table includes approximately 50,000 clones, 88% detected once. Germline V gives CDR1 MNHEY, CDR2 SMNVEV (reference sequence). Trimming stripped 4 bases from V and 4 bases from J, with 16 bases between. The CDR3 is made up of 16 amino acids. Each patient relapsed following autologous stem cell transplantation, and prior brentuximab vedotin exposure differed. V and J are TRBV27 and TRBJ1-4, with D uncertain. The sample in question was peripheral blood mononuclear cells (PBMCs), obtained before the second cycle of nivolumab. The sequence came from a human donor with classical Hodgkin lymphoma. CDR3 amino acids: CASSSYRSPYNEKLFF. CDR3 DNA: TGTGCCAGCAGTTCTTACAGATCTCCTTATAATGAAAAACTGTTTTTT.